A single sample is the source of the 18 T cell receptor beta chains below, sequenced in a study of CD8 T cells in Susac syndrome. cDNA came from about 0.5 to 1 ug RNA primed by random hexamers. One entry per CDR3 protein, called by TCRdb with MiXCR from the immunoSEQ multiplex PCR reads. The profile covers about 100,000 distinct CDR3 sequences, with approximately 95% appearing a single time and more than 0.3% taken by the ten largest. The sequencing input was CD8+ T cells from PBMCs. These receptor sequences come from a human donor with Susac syndrome.

On this clonotype itself: One end of the junction does not line up with germline, which may come from a read error. The V gene is TRBV29-1, the J gene TRBJ1-1; weak D call: TRBD1 (5 bases). The CDR3 length is 8 residues. Germline V gene data show CDR1 as SQVTM and CDR2 as ANQGSEA. CDR3 bases: TGCAGCGTGGAGGGGCGGATCTTT. Its translation is CSVEGRIF.

This clonotype occurred once. V usage is TRBV18 and J usage is TRBJ2-3; 10 nucleotides line up with TRBD2. CDR1 and CDR2 from the germline V gene are KGHSH and LQKENI. The V segment lost 3 bases and the J segment 7 bases; nucleotides outside the gene matches: 13. The CDR3 sequence is 17 residues long. The CDR3 region has the DNA TGTGCCAGCTCACCGACACCCGGAGTAGCGGGGGGAAATACGCAGTATTTT. Amino acid sequence: CASSPTPGVAGGNTQYF. The full variable domain, its missing parts supplied by reference TRBV18 and TRBJ2-3, is NAGVMQNPRHLVRRRGQEARLRCSPMKGHSHVYWYRQLPEEGLKFMVYLQKENIIDESGMPKERFSAEFPKEGPSILRIQQVVRGDSAAYFCASSPTPGVAGGNTQYFGPGTRLTVL.

The V and J genes are TRBV2 and TRBJ2-3; TRBD2 might be the D (6 bases). In germline, CDR1 is SNHLY, CDR2 FYNNEI. V lost 10 bases to trimming and J lost 6 bases, with 20 bases between them. This CDR3 contains 14 residues. The CDR3 reads CATWGLAISDTQYF. In DNA form, the CDR3 reads TGTGCCACCTGGGGACTCGCGATTTCGGATACGCAGTATTTT.

The rearrangement uses TRBV28 and TRBJ2-7; a possible D gene is TRBD2 (7 bases). V gave up 8 bases and J gave up 0 bases, with 17 bases separating them. This CDR3 is 15 amino acids long. The germline CDR1 and CDR2 sequences are MDHEN and SYDVKM. The chain's CDR3 is CASGRAGHYSYEQYF. Written as DNA, the CDR3 is TGTGCCAGCGGCAGAGCGGGACACTACTCCTACGAGCAGTACTTC.

This chain uses TRBV18 with TRBJ2-1; 13 bases line up with TRBD2. The CDR3 covers 13 residues. The V and J ends lost 4 bases and 13 bases, in that order; junction bases with no gene match: 4. The germline CDR1 and CDR2 sequences are KGHSH and LQKENI. The CDR3 here is CASSLGTSGTQFF. The CDR3 nucleotides are TGTGCCAGCTCACTTGGGACTAGCGGGACCCAGTTCTTC. The full variable domain, in which reference TRBV18 and TRBJ2-1 provide the parts outside the CDR3, is NAGVMQNPRHLVRRRGQEARLRCSPMKGHSHVYWYRQLPEEGLKFMVYLQKENIIDESGMPKERFSAEFPKEGPSILRIQQVVRGDSAAYFCASSLGTSGTQFFGPGTRLTVL.

The gene calls are TRBV7-2 and TRBJ2-7; D is ambiguous. Deletions cut 5 bases from V and 3 bases from J, with 17 bases between. Looked up from germline, CDR1 is SGHTA and CDR2 is FQGNSA. The CDR3 length is 15 residues. CDR3 protein: CASSPTGGVGYEQYF. Here the CDR3 DNA reads TGTGCCAGCAGCCCTACCGGTGGGGTCGGCTACGAGCAGTACTTC.

The rearrangement links TRBV21-1 to TRBJ1-2. TRBV21-1 is an annotated pseudogene. The CDR3 extends over 17 amino acids. The CDR3 DNA is TGTGCCAGCAGCAAAGCAGCTCCTGGCAGGCTGGGCTATGGCTACACCTTC. As protein: CASSKAAPGRLGYGYTF.

The genes are TRBV28 and TRBJ2-7; the D is unclear. CDR1 and CDR2 (germline): MDHEN, SYDVKM. This CDR3 spans 13 amino acids. Trimming took 6 bases from V and 6 from J, leaving 15 bases between them. DNA for the CDR3: TGTGCCAGCAGAGGAAGCCCTACCTTCGAGCAGTACTTC. Translation gives CASRGSPTFEQYF.

V and J are TRBV20-1 and TRBJ1-6; D is undetermined. CDR1 DFQATT and CDR2 SNEGSKA come from the germline V gene (reference sequence). The CDR3 spans 14 residues. V lost 3 bases and J 9 bases, leaving 15 bases between the germline ends. The CDR3 bases are TGCAGTGCTAGTATTCCAGGCGACTCTTCACCCCTCCACTTT. It specifies CSASIPGDSSPLHF.

The V and J genes are TRBV29-1 and TRBJ2-5, with no clear D. Between the trimmed V and J ends, which lost 3 bases and 2 bases, there was a span of 4 bases. The CDR3 is made up of 11 amino acids. CDR1 is SQVTM and CDR2 is ANQGSEA in the germline V gene. CDR3 nucleotides: TGCAGCGTTGACATTCAAGAGACCCAGTACTTC. Protein: CSVDIQETQYF.

V is TRBV4-2 and J is TRBJ2-7; D possibly corresponds to TRBD2 (6 bases). V lost 1 base to trimming and J lost 6 bases, with 19 bases between them. From germline, CDR1 is LGHNA and CDR2 YNFKEQ. The CDR3 has 16 residues. The CDR3 nucleotides are TGTGCCAGCAGCCAAGGGGCCCTTGGGGGGAAGGCCGAGCAGTACTTC. Amino acids: CASSQGALGGKAEQYF.

This rearrangement joins TRBV29-1 to TRBJ2-1; 8 nucleotides match TRBD2. Germline trimming cut 6 bases from V and 7 bases from J; bases unmatched to any gene: 11. Germline V gene lookup returns CDR1 SQVTM and CDR2 ANQGSEA. This CDR3 has 14 residues. The CDR3 sequence is CSVLPPGLGNEQFF. As DNA, the CDR3 is TGCAGCGTCCTACCCCCGGGACTAGGAAATGAGCAGTTCTTC.

The rearrangement joins TRBV6-1 to TRBJ1-3, with D possibly matching TRBD1 (5 bases). CDR1 and CDR2 (germline): MNHNS, SASEGT. The germline V and J ends were trimmed by 8 bases and 4 bases, with 15 bases remaining between them. The CDR3 totals 14 residues. The CDR3, as DNA: TGTGCCAGCTATGACAGAGGTTCAGGAAACACCATATATTTT. Translated: CASYDRGSGNTIYF.

The genes are TRBV29-1 and TRBJ2-3; TRBD2 agrees at 11 bases. V was pared by 7 bases and J by 6 bases, with 12 bases of the junction left unmatched. The CDR3 is 15 residues long. Germline V lookup: CDR1 SQVTM, CDR2 ANQGSEA. CDR3 residues: CSGRAVAGGSDTQYF. The CDR3 region has the DNA TGCAGCGGACGCGCTGTAGCGGGAGGGTCCGATACGCAGTATTTT.

The chain joins TRBV2 to TRBJ2-7; no firm D call. The CDR3 totals 12 residues. Germline V gene lookup returns CDR1 SNHLY and CDR2 FYNNEI. V shed 6 bases and J shed 5 bases, with 11 bases lying between them. CDR3 sequence reads: CASRRPAHEQYF. For the CDR3, the DNA is TGTGCCAGCAGGCGACCGGCCCACGAGCAGTACTTC.

The chain carries TRBV12-3 or TRBV12-4 and TRBJ2-5, with 7 bases identical to TRBD2. The V and J ends lost 5 bases and 3 bases, in that order; junction bases with no gene match: 15. The CDR3 consists of 17 residues. CDR3 in amino acids: CASSPPLRLAAKETQYF. DNA of the CDR3: TGTGCCAGCAGTCCCCCCCTCAGACTAGCAGCAAAAGAGACCCAGTACTTC.

This clonotype has just one count. This chain joins TRBV5-6 and TRBJ2-3; D ambiguous. V was trimmed by 1 base and J by 1 base, leaving 13 bases between them. The CDR3 is 16 residues long. Germline-derived CDR1 and CDR2 are SGHDT and YYEEEE. For the CDR3, the DNA is TGTGCCAGCAGCTTGAAGGGTCCCATGGGCACAGATACGCAGTATTTT. It yields the protein CASSLKGPMGTDTQYF.

The chain couples TRBV3-1 to TRBJ2-3; unclear D gene. The CDR3 is 14 amino acids. V was trimmed by 0 bases and J by 2 bases, leaving 6 bases between them. Germline CDR1 reads LGHDT; CDR2 reads YNNKEL (reference sequence). CDR3 protein: CASSQEYTTDTQYF. For the CDR3, the DNA is TGTGCCAGCAGCCAAGAGTATACCACAGATACGCAGTATTTT.